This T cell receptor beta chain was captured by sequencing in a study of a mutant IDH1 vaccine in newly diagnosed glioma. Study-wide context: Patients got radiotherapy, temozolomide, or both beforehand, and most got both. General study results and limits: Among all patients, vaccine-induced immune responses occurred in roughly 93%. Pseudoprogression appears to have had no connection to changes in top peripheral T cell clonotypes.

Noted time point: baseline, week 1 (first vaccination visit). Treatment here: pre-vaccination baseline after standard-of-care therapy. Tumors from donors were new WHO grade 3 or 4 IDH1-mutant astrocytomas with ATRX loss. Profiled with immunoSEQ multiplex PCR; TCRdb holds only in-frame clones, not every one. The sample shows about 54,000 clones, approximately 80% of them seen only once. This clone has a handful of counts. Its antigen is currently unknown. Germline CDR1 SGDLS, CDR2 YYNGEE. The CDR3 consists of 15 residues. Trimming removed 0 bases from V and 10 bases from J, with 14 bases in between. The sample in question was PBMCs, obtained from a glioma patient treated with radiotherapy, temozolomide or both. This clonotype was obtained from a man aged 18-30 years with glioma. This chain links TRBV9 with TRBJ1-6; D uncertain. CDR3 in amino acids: CASSVGAPGWSPLHF. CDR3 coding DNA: TGTGCCAGCAGCGTAGGGGCACCCGGGTGGTCACCCCTCCACTTT.